The clone carrying this T cell receptor beta chain is a singleton in its sample. This record belongs to a study of blood T cell repertoires in COVID-19. Study-wide context: PBMCs, B-cell-depleted T cells, or T cells provided the cDNA or gDNA that made up the material.

This table comes from immunoSEQ multiplex PCR, and its TCRdb copy is limited to in-frame clones, with some not included. The sample includes some 260,000 clones, about nine tenths seen only once; the top ten take around 6%. V was cut by 4 bases and J by 0 bases, with 7 bases left in between. This CDR3 has 12 amino acids. CDR1 is SQVTM, CDR2 ANQGSEA, per germline. The sequenced material came from PBMCs or T cells enriched from blood (not recorded which). The source of this sequence is a woman aged 30 to 39 with acute COVID-19. This chain joins TRBV29-1 and TRBJ2-7, with TRBD2 as a possible D gene (5 bases). The CDR3 spells CSVGRDSYEQYF. The CDR3 DNA sequence: TGCAGCGTTGGCCGGGACTCCTACGAGCAGTACTTC.